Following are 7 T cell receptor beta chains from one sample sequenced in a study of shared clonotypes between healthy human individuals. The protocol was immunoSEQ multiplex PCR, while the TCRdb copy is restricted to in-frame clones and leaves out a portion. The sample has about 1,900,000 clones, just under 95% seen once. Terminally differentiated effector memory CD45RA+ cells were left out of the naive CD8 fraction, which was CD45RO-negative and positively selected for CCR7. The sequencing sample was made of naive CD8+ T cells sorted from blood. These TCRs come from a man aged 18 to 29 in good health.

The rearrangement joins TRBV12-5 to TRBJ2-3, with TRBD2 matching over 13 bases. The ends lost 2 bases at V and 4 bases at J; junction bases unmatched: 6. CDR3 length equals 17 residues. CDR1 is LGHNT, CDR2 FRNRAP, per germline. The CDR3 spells CASGLPTSGGASDTQYF. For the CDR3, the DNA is TGTGCTAGTGGTTTGCCTACTAGCGGGGGGGCGTCAGATACGCAGTATTTT.

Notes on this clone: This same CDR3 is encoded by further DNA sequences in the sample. CDR3 sequence (DNA): TGTGCCAGCAGCTTAGATGGGGGGTCCTACAATGAGCAGTTCTTC. Protein: CASSLDGGSYNEQFF. The chain has TRBV11-2 and TRBJ2-1, with D possibly being TRBD2 (6 bases). Germline CDR1 is SGHAT and CDR2 is FQNNGV. The V end was cut by 0 bases, the J end by 1 base, with 7 bases between. This CDR3 has 15 amino acids.

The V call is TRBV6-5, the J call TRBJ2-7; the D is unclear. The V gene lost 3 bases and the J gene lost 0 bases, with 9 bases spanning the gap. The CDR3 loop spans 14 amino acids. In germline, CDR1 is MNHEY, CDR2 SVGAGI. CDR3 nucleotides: TGTGCCAGCAGTTATGACGGTTTCTCCTACGAGCAGTACTTC. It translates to CASSYDGFSYEQYF.

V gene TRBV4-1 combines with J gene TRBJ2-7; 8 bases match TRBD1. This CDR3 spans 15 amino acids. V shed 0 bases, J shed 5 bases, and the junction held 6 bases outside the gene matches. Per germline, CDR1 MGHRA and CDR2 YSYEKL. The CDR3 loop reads CASSQDRQGADEQYF. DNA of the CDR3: TGCGCCAGCAGCCAAGACAGGCAGGGGGCAGACGAGCAGTACTTC.

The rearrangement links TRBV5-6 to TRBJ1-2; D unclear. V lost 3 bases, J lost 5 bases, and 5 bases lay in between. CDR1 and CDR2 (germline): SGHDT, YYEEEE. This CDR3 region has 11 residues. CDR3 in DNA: TGTGCCAGCAGCTCGGATTATGGCTACACCTTC. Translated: CASSSDYGYTF. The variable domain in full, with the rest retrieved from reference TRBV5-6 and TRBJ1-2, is DAGVTQSPTHLIKTRGQQVTLRCSPKSGHDTVSWYQQALGQGPQFIFQYYEEEERQRGNFPDRFSGHQFPNYSSELNVNALLLGDSALYLCASSSDYGYTFGSGTRLTVV.

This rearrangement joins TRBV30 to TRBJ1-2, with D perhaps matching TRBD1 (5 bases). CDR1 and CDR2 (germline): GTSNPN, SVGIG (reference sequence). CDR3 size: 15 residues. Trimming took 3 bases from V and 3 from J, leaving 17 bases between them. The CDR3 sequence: CAWSGEEGIYYGYTF. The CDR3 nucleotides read TGTGCCTGGAGCGGGGAGGAGGGGATCTACTATGGCTACACCTTC.

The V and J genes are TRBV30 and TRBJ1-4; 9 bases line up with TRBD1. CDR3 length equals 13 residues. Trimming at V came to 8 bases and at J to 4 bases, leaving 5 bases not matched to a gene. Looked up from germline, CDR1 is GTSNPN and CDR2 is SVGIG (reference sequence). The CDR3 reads CAIPTGGNEKLFF. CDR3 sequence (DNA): TGTGCCATCCCGACAGGGGGTAATGAAAAACTGTTTTTT.